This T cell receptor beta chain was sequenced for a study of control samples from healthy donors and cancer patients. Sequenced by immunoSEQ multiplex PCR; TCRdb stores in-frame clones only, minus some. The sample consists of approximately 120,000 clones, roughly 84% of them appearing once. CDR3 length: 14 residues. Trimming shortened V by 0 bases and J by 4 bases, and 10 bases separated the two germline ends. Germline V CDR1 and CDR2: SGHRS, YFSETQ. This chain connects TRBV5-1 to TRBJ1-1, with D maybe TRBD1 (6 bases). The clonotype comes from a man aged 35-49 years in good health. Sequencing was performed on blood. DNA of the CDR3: TGCGCCAGCAGCTTGGCTGTGGGGGCCACTGAAGCTTTCTTT. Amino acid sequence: CASSLAVGATEAFF.